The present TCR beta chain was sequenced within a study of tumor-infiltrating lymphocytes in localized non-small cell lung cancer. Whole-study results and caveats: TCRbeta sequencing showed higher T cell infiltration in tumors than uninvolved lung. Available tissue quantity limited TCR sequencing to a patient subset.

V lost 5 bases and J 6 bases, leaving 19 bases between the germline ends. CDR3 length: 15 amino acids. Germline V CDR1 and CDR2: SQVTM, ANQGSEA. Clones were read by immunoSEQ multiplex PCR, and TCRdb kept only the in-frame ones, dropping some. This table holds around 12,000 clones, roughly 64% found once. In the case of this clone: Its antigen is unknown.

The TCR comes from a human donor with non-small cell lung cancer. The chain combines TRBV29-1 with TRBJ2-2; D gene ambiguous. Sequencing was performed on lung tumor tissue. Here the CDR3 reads CSVLAGIRSAGELFF. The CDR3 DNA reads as TGCAGCGTTTTGGCAGGAATAAGGAGCGCCGGGGAGCTGTTTTTT.